Included here is one T cell receptor (beta chain) sequence, with context. The same CDR3 arises from other DNA sequences in this sample as well. These data originate in a study of OX40 agonist ivuxolimab in advanced cancers. Study summary: Of the participants, around 43% had some prior anti-PD-1, anti-PD-L1 or anti-CTLA-4 therapy, which was allowed.

This CDR3 has 13 residues. V was shortened by 0 bases and J by 5 bases, with 6 bases between the two germline ends. Germline V gene data show CDR1 as SGHDT and CDR2 as YYEEEE. Assay used: immunoSEQ multiplex PCR; TCRdb lists only in-frame clones, some missing. The sample holds around 75,000 clones, 85% to 90% seen once. This receptor was identified in an adult with an advanced solid tumor such as melanoma, head and neck, liver or kidney cancer. Sequences were derived from CD4+ or CD8+ T cells sorted from blood, sampled in a trial of the OX40 agonist ivuxolimab. This chain links TRBV5-6 with TRBJ1-5; D is unresolved. The CDR3 loop is CASSLGPDQPQHF. In DNA, the CDR3 is TGTGCCAGCAGCTTGGGTCCAGATCAGCCCCAGCATTTT.